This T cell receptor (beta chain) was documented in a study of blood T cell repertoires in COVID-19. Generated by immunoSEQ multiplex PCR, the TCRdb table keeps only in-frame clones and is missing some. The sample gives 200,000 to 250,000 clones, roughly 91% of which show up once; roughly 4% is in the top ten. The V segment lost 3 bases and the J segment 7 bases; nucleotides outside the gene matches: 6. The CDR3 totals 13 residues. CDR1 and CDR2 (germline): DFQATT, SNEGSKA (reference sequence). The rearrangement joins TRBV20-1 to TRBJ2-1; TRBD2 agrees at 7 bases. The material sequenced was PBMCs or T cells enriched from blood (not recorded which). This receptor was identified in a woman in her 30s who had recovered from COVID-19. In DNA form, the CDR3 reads TGCAGTGCTAGTGCCCACGGGGGGAATGAGCAGTTCTTC. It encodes CSASAHGGNEQFF.